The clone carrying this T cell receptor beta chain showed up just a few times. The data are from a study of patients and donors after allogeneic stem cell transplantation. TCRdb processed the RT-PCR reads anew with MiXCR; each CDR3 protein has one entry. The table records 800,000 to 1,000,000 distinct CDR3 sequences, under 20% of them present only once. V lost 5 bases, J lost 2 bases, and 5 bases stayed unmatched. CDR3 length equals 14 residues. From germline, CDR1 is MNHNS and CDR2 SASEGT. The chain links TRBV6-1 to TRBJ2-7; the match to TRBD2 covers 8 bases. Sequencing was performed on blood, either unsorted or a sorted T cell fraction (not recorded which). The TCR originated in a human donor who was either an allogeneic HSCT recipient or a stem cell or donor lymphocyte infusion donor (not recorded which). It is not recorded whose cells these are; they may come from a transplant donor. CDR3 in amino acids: CASSNGLAPYEQYF. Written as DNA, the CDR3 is TGTGCCAGCAGTAACGGACTAGCCCCCTACGAGCAGTACTTC.